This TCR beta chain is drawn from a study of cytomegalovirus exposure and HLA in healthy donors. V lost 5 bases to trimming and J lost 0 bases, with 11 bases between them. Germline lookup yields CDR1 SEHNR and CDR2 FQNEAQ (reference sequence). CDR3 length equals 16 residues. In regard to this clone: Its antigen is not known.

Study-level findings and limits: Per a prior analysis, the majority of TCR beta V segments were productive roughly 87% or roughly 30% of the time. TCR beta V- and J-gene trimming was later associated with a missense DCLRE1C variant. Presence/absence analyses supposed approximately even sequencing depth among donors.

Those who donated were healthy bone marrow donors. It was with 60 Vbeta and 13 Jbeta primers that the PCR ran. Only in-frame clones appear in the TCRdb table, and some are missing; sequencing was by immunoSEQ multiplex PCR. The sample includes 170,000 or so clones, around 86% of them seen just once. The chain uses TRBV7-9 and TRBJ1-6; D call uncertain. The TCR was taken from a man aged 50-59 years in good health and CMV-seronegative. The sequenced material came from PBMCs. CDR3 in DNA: TGTGCCAGCAGCGGGCTCGGGAGCTCCTATAATTCACCCCTCCACTTT. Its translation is CASSGLGSSYNSPLHF.